What follows are 29 T cell receptor beta chains derived from one specimen sequenced in a study of CD8 T cells in Susac syndrome. Roughly 0.45 to 1 ug RNA was reverse transcribed with random hexamers. TCRdb reanalysed the immunoSEQ multiplex PCR reads using MiXCR and keeps one entry per CDR3 protein. Among about 160,000 distinct CDR3 sequences, over 85% were seen once, and the ten largest hold more than 0.11%. The sequenced material came from CD4+ T cells from PBMCs. These receptors all stem from a human donor in good health.

The chain has TRBV29-1 and TRBJ2-1; TRBD1 aligns across 8 bases. The CDR3 spans 15 residues. Trimming cost V 6 bases and J 6 bases; bases outside gene matches: 13. The germline V gene encodes CDR1 SQVTM and CDR2 ANQGSEA. The CDR3 DNA follows: TGCAGCGTCAGGTCCGGGACAGGACCGCTCAATGAGCAGTTCTTC. Translating gives CSVRSGTGPLNEQFF.

V usage is TRBV4-1 and J usage is TRBJ2-2; no firm D call. The V end lost 1 base, the J end lost 4 bases, and 10 bases lay between the germline ends. From germline, CDR1 is MGHRA and CDR2 YSYEKL. This CDR3 comprises 15 residues. The CDR3 DNA reads as TGCGCCAGCAGCCAAGGGCCTAGTCGCACCGGGGAGCTGTTTTTT. This gives the protein CASSQGPSRTGELFF.

The V and J genes are TRBV9 and TRBJ1-5; TRBD1 matches at 9 bases. Germline CDR1 and CDR2: SGDLS and YYNGEE. CDR3 length equals 14 residues. Losses at the gene ends were 2 bases for V and 5 bases for J; bases not matched to a gene: 2. This chain's CDR3 is CASSVGQGDQPQHF. The DNA for the CDR3 is TGTGCCAGCAGCGTGGGACAGGGAGATCAGCCCCAGCATTTT.

The V call is TRBV18, the J call TRBJ2-5; D is unclear. The CDR3 has 14 amino acids. Germline loops: CDR1 KGHSH, CDR2 LQKENI. V was clipped by 4 bases and J by 0 bases, with 9 bases between them. The CDR3 DNA reads as TGTGCCAGCTCACGGTACGGATACCAAGAGACCCAGTACTTC. Encoded protein: CASSRYGYQETQYF.

This rearrangement joins TRBV2 to TRBJ2-2; no reliable D call. The CDR3 has 14 amino acids. The germline CDR1 and CDR2 sequences are SNHLY and FYNNEI. The V end was cut by 3 bases, the J end by 3 bases, with 8 bases between. The CDR3 DNA reads TGTGCCAGCAGTGAGAAGGGTTACACCGGGGAGCTGTTTTTT. It specifies CASSEKGYTGELFF.

The chain combines TRBV7-2 with TRBJ1-6; D remains unclear. The CDR3 has 12 residues. Deletions cut 2 bases from V and 10 bases from J, with 6 bases between. From germline, CDR1 is SGHTA and CDR2 FQGNSA. The DNA of the CDR3 is TGTGCCAGCAGCTTACACACGTCACCCCTCCACTTT. Translated, it gives CASSLHTSPLHF. The entire variable domain, with the rest obtained from reference TRBV7-2 and TRBJ1-6, is as follows: GAGVSQSPSNKVTEKGKDVELRCDPISGHTALYWYRQSLGQGLEFLIYFQGNSAPDKSGLPSDRFSAERTGGSVSTLTIQRTQQEDSAVYLCASSLHTSPLHFGNGTRLTVT.

The V gene is TRBV28, the J gene TRBJ1-2; the D is unclear. The V end was cut by 2 bases, the J end by 4 bases, with 8 bases between. Germline V lookup: CDR1 MDHEN, CDR2 SYDVKM. The CDR3 runs 13 residues. Here the CDR3 DNA reads TGTGCCAGCAGTTTAGGGAACAGCTATGGCTACACCTTC. It codes for CASSLGNSYGYTF.

The V and J genes are TRBV6-4 and TRBJ2-3; 14 bases are shared with TRBD2. This CDR3 region has 14 residues. In germline, CDR1 is MRHNA, CDR2 SNTAGT. J lost 11 bases, V lost 7 bases, and 8 bases had no gene match. The CDR3 protein is CASTEGTSGGLQYF. Here the CDR3 DNA reads TGTGCCAGCACCGAAGGGACTAGCGGGGGACTGCAGTATTTT.

The gene calls are TRBV7-6 and TRBJ2-5, with D possibly being TRBD2 (6 bases). V was shortened by 5 bases and J by 0 bases, with 13 bases between the two germline ends. The germline gives CDR1 SGHVS, CDR2 FNYEAQ. CDR3 length equals 15 residues. CDR3 in amino acids: CASSQRAGYQETQYF. CDR3 DNA: TGTGCCAGCAGCCAACGGGCGGGGTACCAAGAGACCCAGTACTTC.

The J gene is TRBJ2-7, the V gene TRBV29-1; D not certain. The CDR3 is 11 amino acids. Trimming shortened V by 2 bases and J by 7 bases, and 9 bases separated the two germline ends. Germline V gene data show CDR1 as SQVTM and CDR2 as ANQGSEA. CDR3 in amino acids: CSVELGLEQYF. As DNA, the CDR3 is TGCAGCGTTGAATTGGGTTTGGAGCAGTACTTC.

The J gene is TRBJ2-1, the V gene TRBV30, with TRBD2 matching 10 bases. Germline loops: CDR1 GTSNPN, CDR2 SVGIG (reference sequence). J gave up 7 bases and V 2 bases, and 11 bases lay outside the gene matches. The CDR3 consists of 16 residues. DNA of the CDR3: TGTGCCTGGAGTTTCCGGACTAGCGGCCGGGGGAATGAGCAGTTCTTC. Amino acid sequence: CAWSFRTSGRGNEQFF.

The V call is TRBV3-1, the J call TRBJ1-1; D is uncertain. Per germline, CDR1 LGHDT and CDR2 YNNKEL (reference sequence). The V end lost 8 bases, the J end lost 7 bases, and 14 bases lay between the germline ends. The CDR3 is 12 amino acids. The CDR3: CASRERDGEAFF. DNA of the CDR3: TGTGCCAGCCGGGAAAGGGATGGTGAAGCTTTCTTT.

The CDR3 DNA sequence: TGCGCCAGCAGCTCCTCCGGGACTAGCGGCACCGGGGAGCTGTTTTTT. Its translation: CASSSSGTSGTGELFF. The J gene is TRBJ2-2, the V gene TRBV5-1; 11 positions agree with TRBD2. The CDR3 has 16 residues. V shed 3 bases and J 4 bases; nucleotides not matched to a gene: 5. Germline V gene lookup returns CDR1 SGHRS and CDR2 YFSETQ.

The CDR3 region has the DNA TGTGCCAGCAGCTTAGCGGCCGGGACAGGGATAGGAGGCTACACCTTC. Protein product: CASSLAAGTGIGGYTF. The chain employs TRBV7-8 and TRBJ1-2, with 9 bases that match TRBD1. The V and J ends lost 0 bases and 8 bases, in that order; junction bases with no gene match: 10. Germline V gene data show CDR1 as SGHVS and CDR2 as FQNEAQ. This CDR3 comprises 16 residues.

The chain joins TRBV5-1 to TRBJ2-4, with TRBD2 matching 12 bases. The CDR3 is 17 residues long. V lost 4 bases, J lost 3 bases, and 8 bases stayed unmatched. Germline V gives CDR1 SGHRS, CDR2 YFSETQ. CDR3 sequence (DNA): TGCGCCAGCAGCCCGCTACTAGCGGGGGGCTACAAAAACATTCAGTACTTC. It codes for CASSPLLAGGYKNIQYF. Looking up the rest from reference TRBV5-1 and TRBJ2-4 gives the full variable domain: KAGVTQTPRYLIKTRGQQVTLSCSPISGHRSVSWYQQTPGQGLQFLFEYFSETQRNKGNFPGRFSGRQFSNSRSEMNVSTLELGDSALYLCASSPLLAGGYKNIQYFGAGTRLSVL.

This clonotype was seen more than once but under ten times. The chain recombines TRBV29-1 with TRBJ2-7; D uncertain. The CDR3 totals 12 residues. The germline CDR1 and CDR2 sequences are SQVTM and ANQGSEA. V was pared by 5 bases and J by 2 bases, with 10 bases between. CDR3: CSVIYSTYEQYF. CDR3 bases: TGCAGCGTTATCTACAGTACCTACGAGCAGTACTTC.

The gene calls are TRBV7-6 and TRBJ1-4, with D unresolved. V was pared by 4 bases and J by 0 bases, with 12 bases between. Germline V gene data show CDR1 as SGHVS and CDR2 as FNYEAQ. The CDR3 is 16 residues long. DNA for the CDR3: TGTGCCAGCAGCTCCGGACGGCACGCAACTAATGAAAAACTGTTTTTT. Its translation is CASSSGRHATNEKLFF.

This clonotype appeared once. The genes are TRBV7-2 and TRBJ1-1; possible D gene TRBD1, 6 bases. Trimming took off 5 bases at V and 1 base at J, with 14 bases between the two ends. The CDR3 covers 15 residues. Germline loops: CDR1 SGHTA, CDR2 FQGNSA. The CDR3 protein is CASSVNRAGNTEAFF. Written as DNA, the CDR3 is TGTGCCAGCAGCGTAAACAGGGCCGGGAACACTGAAGCTTTCTTT. The entire variable domain, with the rest obtained from reference TRBV7-2 and TRBJ1-1, is as follows: GAGVSQSPSNKVTEKGKDVELRCDPISGHTALYWYRQSLGQGLEFLIYFQGNSAPDKSGLPSDRFSAERTGGSVSTLTIQRTQQEDSAVYLCASSVNRAGNTEAFFGQGTRLTVV.

The chain's CDR3 is CASSLSSGAQETQYF. In nucleotides, the CDR3 is TGCGCCAGCAGCTTGAGTAGCGGGGCCCAAGAGACCCAGTACTTC. The V and J genes are TRBV5-1 and TRBJ2-5, with 8 bases aligning to TRBD2. The germline V gene has CDR1 SGHRS and CDR2 YFSETQ. J was trimmed by 1 base and V by 1 base; bases with no gene match: 3. The CDR3 has 15 amino acids.

The CDR3 loop reads CASSQSDRGSCNQPQHF. CDR3 bases: TGCGCCAGCAGTCAATCGGACAGGGGGAGTTGCAATCAGCCCCAGCATTTT. The V gene is TRBV23-1, the J gene TRBJ1-5; 10 nucleotides match TRBD1. TRBV23-1 qualifies as an ORF whose function is uncertain. This CDR3 is built from 17 residues. V gave up 0 bases and J gave up 2 bases; unmatched junction bases: 4.

This chain uses TRBV18 with TRBJ2-5; TRBD2 is a possible D gene (6 bases). The CDR3 length is 12 residues. The germline gives CDR1 KGHSH, CDR2 LQKENI. With 6 bases removed from V and 5 bases from J, the gap between germline ends came to 10 bases. The CDR3 sequence is CASSNRGETQYF. The DNA for the CDR3 is TGTGCCAGCTCGAACCGGGGGGAGACCCAGTACTTC.

This chain links TRBV19 with TRBJ2-7; 11 bases are a match to TRBD1. Trimming cost V 3 bases and J 3 bases; bases outside gene matches: 4. Germline V gene sequence: CDR1 LNHDA, CDR2 SQIVND (reference sequence). The CDR3 length is 15 residues. CDR3 nucleotide sequence: TGTGCCAGTAGTATCCAGGACAGGGGGCTCTACGAGCAGTACTTC. Translation gives CASSIQDRGLYEQYF. The whole variable domain, remainder taken from reference TRBV19 and TRBJ2-7, is DGGITQSPKYLFRKEGQNVTLSCEQNLNHDAMYWYRQDPGQGLRLIYYSQIVNDFQKGDIAEGYSVSREKKESFPLTVTSAQKNPTAFYLCASSIQDRGLYEQYFGPGTRLTVT.

This chain connects TRBV3-1 to TRBJ1-5; D is ambiguous. The germline gives CDR1 LGHDT, CDR2 YNNKEL (reference sequence). V shed 5 bases and J shed 5 bases, with 7 bases lying between them. The CDR3 runs to 12 residues. The CDR3 spells CASSSMDQPQHF. As DNA, the CDR3 is TGTGCCAGCAGCTCCATGGATCAGCCCCAGCATTTT. The complete variable domain, with remaining parts taken from reference TRBV3-1 and TRBJ1-5, reads DTAVSQTPKYLVTQMGNDKSIKCEQNLGHDTMYWYKQDSKKFLKIMFSYNNKELIINETVPNRFSPKSPDKAHLNLHINSLELGDSAVYFCASSSMDQPQHFGDGTRLSIL.

The rearrangement joins TRBV13 to TRBJ2-1, with 9 bases aligning to TRBD1. The CDR3 loop spans 24 amino acids. The V and J ends lost 5 bases and 6 bases, in that order; junction bases with no gene match: 35. Germline CDR1 is PRHDT and CDR2 is FYEKMQ (reference sequence). The CDR3 loop is CASSARGYDVTLWGQGWRGNEQFF. Written as DNA, the CDR3 is TGTGCCAGCAGCGCCCGAGGATACGATGTAACATTGTGGGGACAGGGATGGAGAGGCAATGAGCAGTTCTTC. Full variable domain (rest looked up from reference TRBV13 and TRBJ2-1): AAGVIQSPRHLIKEKRETATLKCYPIPRHDTVYWYQQGPGQDPQFLISFYEKMQSDKGSIPDRFSAQQFSDYHSELNMSSLELGDSALYFCASSARGYDVTLWGQGWRGNEQFFGPGTRLTVL.

V usage is TRBV10-3 and J usage is TRBJ1-1; 7 nucleotides agree with TRBD1. CDR1 and CDR2 from the germline V gene are ENHRY and SYGVKD. The CDR3 consists of 15 residues. V gave up 3 bases and J gave up 1 base; unmatched junction bases: 5. Here the CDR3 DNA reads TGTGCCATCAGTGAACAGGGGAGAGGGAACACTGAAGCTTTCTTT. It translates to CAISEQGRGNTEAFF.

This clonotype was seen only once. J is TRBJ1-2 and V is TRBV10-3; no definite D call. V shed 3 bases and J shed 6 bases, with 11 bases lying between them. Per germline, CDR1 ENHRY and CDR2 SYGVKD. The CDR3 loop spans 13 amino acids. In DNA form, the CDR3 reads TGTGCCATCAGTGAACGGGAAGGTGATGGCTACACCTTC. As protein: CAISEREGDGYTF.

The V gene is TRBV25-1, the J gene TRBJ2-2; D perhaps matches TRBD1 (6 bases). The CDR3 sequence is 17 residues long. CDR1 is MGHDK, CDR2 SYGVNS, per germline. The V end lost 4 bases, the J end lost 0 bases, and 15 bases lay between the germline ends. CDR3 nucleotide sequence: TGTGCCAGCAGTGGTCGTACAGGGAATCCGAACACCGGGGAGCTGTTTTTT. Translating it yields CASSGRTGNPNTGELFF.

The V and J genes are TRBV20-1 and TRBJ2-5; 9 positions match TRBD2. The V gene end was trimmed by 1 base and the J gene end by 5 bases; junction bases not matched to a gene: 2. The CDR3 consists of 13 residues. CDR1 and CDR2 from the germline V gene are DFQATT and SNEGSKA (reference sequence). CDR3: CSARVAGVETQYF. CDR3 DNA: TGCAGTGCTAGAGTAGCGGGGGTGGAGACCCAGTACTTC.

This clonotype appeared a few times. This chain joins TRBV5-5 and TRBJ1-5; possible D gene TRBD1, 6 bases. With 3 bases removed from V and 4 bases from J, the gap between germline ends came to 11 bases. Germline CDR1 is SGHKS and CDR2 is YYEKEE (reference sequence). This CDR3 is 14 amino acids long. CDR3 sequence: CASSSGTPNQPQHF. In DNA, the CDR3 is TGTGCCAGCAGCTCCGGGACACCAAATCAGCCCCAGCATTTT. The full variable domain, in which reference TRBV5-5 and TRBJ1-5 provide the parts outside the CDR3, is DAGVTQSPTHLIKTRGQQVTLRCSPISGHKSVSWYQQVLGQGPQFIFQYYEKEERGRGNFPDRFSARQFPNYSSELNVNALLLGDSALYLCASSSGTPNQPQHFGDGTRLSIL.